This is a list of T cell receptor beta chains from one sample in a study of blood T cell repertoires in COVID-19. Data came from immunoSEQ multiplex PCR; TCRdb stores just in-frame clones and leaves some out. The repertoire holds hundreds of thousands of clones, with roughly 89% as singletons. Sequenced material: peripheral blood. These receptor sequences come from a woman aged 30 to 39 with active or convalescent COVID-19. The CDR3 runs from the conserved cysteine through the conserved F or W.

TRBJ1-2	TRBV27	CASSLTGGVSDGYTF
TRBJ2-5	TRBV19	CASNKRGPQETQYF
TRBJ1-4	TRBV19	CASSPPKGRATNEKLFF
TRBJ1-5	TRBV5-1	CASSLGTGHQPQHF
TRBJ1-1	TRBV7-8	CASSLAPGGLNTEAFF
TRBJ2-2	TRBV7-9	CASSLDTDGELFF
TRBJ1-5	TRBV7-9	CASSLEELDSSNQPQHF
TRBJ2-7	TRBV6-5	CASSYSLDRPRGEQYF
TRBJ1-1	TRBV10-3	CAIRGEGTEAFF
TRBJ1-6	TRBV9	CASSVGQGGNSPLHF
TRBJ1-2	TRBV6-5	CASSYPGQGAYGYTF
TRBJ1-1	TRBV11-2	CASSLRQGNTEAFF
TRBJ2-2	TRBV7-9	CASSPKGLAASTGELFF
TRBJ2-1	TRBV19	CASSELAGGIEQFF
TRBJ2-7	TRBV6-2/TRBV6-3	CASSLLAGGGYEQYF
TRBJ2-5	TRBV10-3	CAISDELSPRETQYF
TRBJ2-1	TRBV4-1	CASSERLTDSYNEQFF
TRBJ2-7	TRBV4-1	CASSQERSYEQYF